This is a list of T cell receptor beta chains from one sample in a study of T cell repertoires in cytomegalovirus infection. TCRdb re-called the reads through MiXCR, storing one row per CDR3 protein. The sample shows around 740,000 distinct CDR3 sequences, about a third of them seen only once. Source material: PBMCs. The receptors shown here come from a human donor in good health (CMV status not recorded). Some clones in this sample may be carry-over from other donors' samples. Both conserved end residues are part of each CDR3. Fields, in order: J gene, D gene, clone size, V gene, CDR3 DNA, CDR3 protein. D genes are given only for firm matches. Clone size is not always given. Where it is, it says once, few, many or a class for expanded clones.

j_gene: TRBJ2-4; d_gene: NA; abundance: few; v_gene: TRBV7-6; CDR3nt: TGTGCCAGCAGCCGAACGCAGGGGGGCGAAAACATTCAGTACTTC; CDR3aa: CASSRTQGGENIQYF
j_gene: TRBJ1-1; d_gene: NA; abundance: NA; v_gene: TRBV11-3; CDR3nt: TGTGCCAGCAGCTTAGAGGGAGACACTGAAGCTTTCTTT; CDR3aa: CASSLEGDTEAFF
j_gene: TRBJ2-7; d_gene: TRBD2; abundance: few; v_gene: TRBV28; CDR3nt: TGTGCCAGCAGTTTTAAATTAGCGGGAGTTATCGCCTACGAGCAGTACTTC; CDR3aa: CASSFKLAGVIAYEQYF
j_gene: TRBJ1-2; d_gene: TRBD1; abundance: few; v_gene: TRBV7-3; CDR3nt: TGTGCCAGCAGCTACTCCGGGACAGACTATGGCTACACCTTC; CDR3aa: CASSYSGTDYGYTF
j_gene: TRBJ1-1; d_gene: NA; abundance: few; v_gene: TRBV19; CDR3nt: TGTGCCAGTAGGCCGCAGGGCTCGGACACTGAAGCTTTCTTT; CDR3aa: CASRPQGSDTEAFF
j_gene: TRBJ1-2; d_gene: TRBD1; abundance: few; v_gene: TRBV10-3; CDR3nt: TGTGCCATCAGTGAGCGGTCTCAGGGGGGTGGCTACACCTTC; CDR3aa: CAISERSQGGGYTF
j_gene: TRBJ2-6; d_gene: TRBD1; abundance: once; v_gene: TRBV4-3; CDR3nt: TGCGCCAGCAGCCAAGATATCCCCGGGACAGGGAGTAATGGGGCCAACGTCCTGACTTTC; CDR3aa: CASSQDIPGTGSNGANVLTF
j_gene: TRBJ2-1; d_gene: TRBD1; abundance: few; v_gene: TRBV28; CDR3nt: TGTGCCAGCAGTTCCCTCGGGACAGGTGACAATGAGCAGTTCTTC; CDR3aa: CASSSLGTGDNEQFF
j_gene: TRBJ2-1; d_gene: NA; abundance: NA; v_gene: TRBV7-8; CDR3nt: TGTGCCAGCAGACGGCCACAACGGAGTCCTCGGGTCAATGAGCAGTTCTTC; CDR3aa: CASRRPQRSPRVNEQFF
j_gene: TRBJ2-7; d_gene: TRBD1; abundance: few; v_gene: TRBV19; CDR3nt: TGTGCCAGTAGTGCGCGGAAAACCGGGACAGGGTTAAGCGAGCAGTACTTC; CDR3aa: CASSARKTGTGLSEQYF
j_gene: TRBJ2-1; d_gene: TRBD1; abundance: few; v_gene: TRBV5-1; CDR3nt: TGCGCCAGCAGCCCCTTGGGGACAGGGGTTGACAATGAGCAGTTCTTC; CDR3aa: CASSPLGTGVDNEQFF
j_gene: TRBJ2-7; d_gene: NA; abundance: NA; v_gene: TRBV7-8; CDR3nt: TGTGCCAGCATGGGACTGAGCTCCTGCGAGCAGTACTTC; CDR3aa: CASMGLSSCEQYF
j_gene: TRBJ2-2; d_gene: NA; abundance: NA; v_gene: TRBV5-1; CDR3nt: TGCGCCAGCAGCTTATCGGGGCTCACGAACACCGGGGAGCTGTTTTTT; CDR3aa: CASSLSGLTNTGELFF
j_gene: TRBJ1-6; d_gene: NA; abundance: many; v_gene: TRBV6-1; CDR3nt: TGTGCCAGCAGTGAACGGAACCTACGGGGGGATCATTCACCCCTCCACTTT; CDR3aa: CASSERNLRGDHSPLHF
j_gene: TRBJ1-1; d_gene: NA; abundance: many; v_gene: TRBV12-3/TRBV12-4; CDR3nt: TGTGCCAGCAGCTGGGCGGAGAACACTGAAGCTTTCTTT; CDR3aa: CASSWAENTEAFF
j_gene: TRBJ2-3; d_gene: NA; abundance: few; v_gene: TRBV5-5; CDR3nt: TGTGCCAGCAGTCGTAGCGTAGTATCTAGCGCAGATACGCAGTATTTT; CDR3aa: CASSRSVVSSADTQYF
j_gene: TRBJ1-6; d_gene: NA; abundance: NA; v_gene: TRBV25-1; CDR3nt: TGTGCCAGCAGTGGCCGACACCTCCACTTT; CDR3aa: CASSGRHLHF
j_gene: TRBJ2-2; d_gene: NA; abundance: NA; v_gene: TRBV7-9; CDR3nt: TGTGCCAGCAGCACCCGGGTGGACATGGCGGACACCGGGGAGCTGTTTTTT; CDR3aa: CASSTRVDMADTGELFF
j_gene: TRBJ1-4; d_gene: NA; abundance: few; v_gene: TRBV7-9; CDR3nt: TGTGCCAGCAGCTGGGGGGAAAAACTGTTTTTT; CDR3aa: CASSWGEKLFF
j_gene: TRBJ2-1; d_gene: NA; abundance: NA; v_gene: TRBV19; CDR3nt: TGTGCCAGTAGGGTGACGAAGTATTACAATGAGCAGTTCTTC; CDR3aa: CASRVTKYYNEQFF
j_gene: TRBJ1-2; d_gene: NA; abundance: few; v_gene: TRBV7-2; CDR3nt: TGTGCCAGCAGCTTACCGACCATGGAAGCCTACACCTTC; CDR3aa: CASSLPTMEAYTF
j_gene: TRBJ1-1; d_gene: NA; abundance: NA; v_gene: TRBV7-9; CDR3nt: TGTGCCAGCGAGGGGGAGGACACTGAAGCTTTCTTT; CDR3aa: CASEGEDTEAFF
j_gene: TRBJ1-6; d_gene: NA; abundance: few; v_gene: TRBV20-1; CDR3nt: TGCAGTGCCCACAGGACACAATCACCCCTCCACTTT; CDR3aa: CSAHRTQSPLHF
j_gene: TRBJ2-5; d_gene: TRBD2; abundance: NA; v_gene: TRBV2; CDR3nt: TGTGCCAGCAAGCGGGAAGCCCTCCGGGAGACCCAGTACTTC; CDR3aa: CASKREALRETQYF
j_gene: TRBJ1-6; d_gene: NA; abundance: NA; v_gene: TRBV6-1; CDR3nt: TGTGCCAGCAGTGAATTGAGAGCGAGCTCCTATAATTCACCCCTCCACTTT; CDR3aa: CASSELRASSYNSPLHF
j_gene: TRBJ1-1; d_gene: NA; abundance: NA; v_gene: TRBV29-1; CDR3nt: TGCAGCGTTTTACGGGGCGCGGATGAAGCTTTCTTT; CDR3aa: CSVLRGADEAFF
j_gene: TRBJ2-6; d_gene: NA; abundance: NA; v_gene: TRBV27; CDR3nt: TGTGCCAGCAGTCTAGTTATAGGGGTTCTTTCTGGGGCCAACGTCCTGACTTTC; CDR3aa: CASSLVIGVLSGANVLTF
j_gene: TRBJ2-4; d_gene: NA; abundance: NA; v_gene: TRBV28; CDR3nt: TGTGCCAGCAGCCAACCCAAAAACATTCAGTACTTC; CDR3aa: CASSQPKNIQYF